These 32 T cell receptor beta chains originate from one sample sequenced in a study of patients and donors after allogeneic stem cell transplantation. TCRdb ran MiXCR on the RT-PCR reads and lists one entry per CDR3 protein. The table lists 150,000 to 200,000 distinct CDR3 sequences, roughly 24% of them singletons, with roughly a quarter in the top ten. The sequenced sample was blood, either unsorted or a sorted T cell fraction (not recorded which). The receptor set was obtained from a human donor who was either an allogeneic HSCT recipient or a stem cell or donor lymphocyte infusion donor (not recorded which). It is not recorded whose cells these are; they may come from a transplant donor.

This clonotype was found a few times. CDR3 in DNA: TGTGCCATCCTTCACGAGGTGACCTCCTACAATGAGCAGTTCTTC. It specifies CAILHEVTSYNEQFF. This chain links TRBV10-3 with TRBJ2-1; D is uncertain. The CDR3 runs to 15 residues. Germline CDR1 and CDR2: ENHRY and SYGVKD. V dropped 8 bases and J dropped 0 bases, with 14 bases sitting between them.

V is TRBV29-1 and J is TRBJ2-7; tentative D call: TRBD2 (5 bases). V was cut by 1 base and J by 3 bases, with 13 bases left in between. CDR1 is SQVTM and CDR2 is ANQGSEA in the germline V gene. The CDR3 has 14 residues. The DNA for the CDR3 is TGCAGCGTTGAAGGGAGGACGGGAAACTACGAGCAGTACTTC. Protein sequence: CSVEGRTGNYEQYF.

The chain links TRBV7-9 to TRBJ1-2; D is unclear. Trimming stripped 5 bases from V and 6 bases from J, with 19 bases between. The CDR3 runs to 15 residues. From germline, CDR1 is SEHNR and CDR2 FQNEAQ (reference sequence). In DNA form, the CDR3 reads TGTGCCAGCAGCCCGTACCCGGACCAGGAGGATGGCTACACCTTC. Translated: CASSPYPDQEDGYTF.

This clonotype was counted ten times or more. This chain uses TRBV6-6 with TRBJ1-1; D gene ambiguous. The CDR3 sequence is 16 residues long. Germline V gene sequence: CDR1 MNHNY, CDR2 SVGAGI (reference sequence). The V and J ends lost 1 base and 8 bases respectively, with 20 bases between them. CDR3 amino acids: CASSYYEPPLTGEAFF. Here the CDR3 DNA reads TGTGCCAGCAGTTACTATGAACCTCCGCTGACCGGGGAAGCTTTCTTT.

This clonotype was detected only a few times. This chain links TRBV7-2 with TRBJ2-3; D gene unclear. Trimming stripped 1 base from V and 6 bases from J, with 11 bases between. The CDR3 totals 14 residues. Per the germline V gene, CDR1 is SGHTA and CDR2 is FQGNSA. The CDR3 region has the DNA TGTGCCAGCAGCTTAGGTAGTGGCAGGGATACGCAGTATTTT. Its translation is CASSLGSGRDTQYF.

This clonotype was observed at least ten times. The chain links TRBV5-1 to TRBJ1-1; D gene uncertain. Trimming removed 0 bases from V and 4 bases from J, with 13 bases in between. There are 15 residues in the CDR3. Germline V CDR1 and CDR2: SGHRS, YFSETQ. CDR3 nucleotides: TGCGCCAGCAGCTTGGACTTTTTCGGGAGCACTGAAGCTTTCTTT. It codes for CASSLDFFGSTEAFF.

V and J are TRBV7-9 and TRBJ2-1; D is undetermined. The CDR3 sequence is 15 residues long. The germline V gene has CDR1 SEHNR and CDR2 FQNEAQ (reference sequence). Trimming shortened V by 5 bases and J by 4 bases, and 15 bases separated the two germline ends. DNA of the CDR3: TGTGCCAGCAGCCATCAGTCGGATTCTTACAATGAGCAGTTCTTC. Amino acid sequence: CASSHQSDSYNEQFF.

There are many counts of this clonotype. The chain has TRBV6-4 and TRBJ1-2; D might be TRBD1 (5 bases). Germline V gene lookup returns CDR1 MRHNA and CDR2 SNTAGT. This CDR3 region has 16 residues. The germline V and J ends were trimmed by 3 bases and 2 bases, with 16 bases remaining between them. The CDR3 sequence is CASSEGGTDGNYGYTF. The CDR3 DNA follows: TGTGCCAGCAGTGAGGGGGGGACGGACGGGAACTATGGCTACACCTTC.

This clonotype has more than one count but fewer than ten. The gene calls are TRBV6-4 and TRBJ2-1, with TRBD2 matching 11 bases. J lost 8 bases, V lost 0 bases, and 9 bases had no gene match. Germline V gene lookup returns CDR1 MRHNA and CDR2 SNTAGT. The CDR3 length is 17 residues. CDR3 loop: CASSDSSGGVRVYEQFF. DNA of the CDR3: TGTGCCAGCAGTGACTCTAGCGGGGGGGTCCGGGTTTATGAGCAGTTCTTC.

V usage is TRBV7-9 and J usage is TRBJ2-7; 10 nucleotides match TRBD2. Losses at the gene ends were 4 bases for V and 1 base for J; bases not matched to a gene: 7. CDR3 length equals 16 residues. Germline CDR1 and CDR2: SEHNR and FQNEAQ (reference sequence). The CDR3 nucleotides are TGTGCCAGCAGCTCCGCAGCGGGAGGGCCATCCTACGAGCAGTACTTC. Its protein product is CASSSAAGGPSYEQYF.

The chain employs TRBV6-2 or TRBV6-3 and TRBJ2-5; the match to TRBD2 covers 7 bases. The junction had 8 bases not matched to a gene; V was cut back by 5 bases and J by 2 bases. The V gene's germline CDR1 is MNHEY and CDR2 SVGEGT. This CDR3 is 15 amino acids long. The CDR3 loop reads CASSQRDGLQETQYF. DNA for the CDR3: TGTGCCAGCAGTCAGCGGGACGGACTACAAGAGACCCAGTACTTC.

This clonotype has a handful of counts. This chain links TRBV20-1 with TRBJ2-1, with D uncertain. V lost 6 bases to trimming and J lost 1 base, with 16 bases between them. CDR3 length: 15 amino acids. The germline V gene has CDR1 DFQATT and CDR2 SNEGSKA (reference sequence). The CDR3 region has the DNA TGCAGTGCCAGGAGTCCGACGGAATCCTACAATGAGCAGTTCTTC. Its protein is CSARSPTESYNEQFF.

This clonotype was picked up many times. The CDR3 region has the DNA TGTGCCAGCAGAACCTCTGCCGGGGAGGGTGAAAAACTGTTTTTT. Encoded protein: CASRTSAGEGEKLFF. The chain has TRBV12-3 or TRBV12-4 and TRBJ1-4; no clear D gene. The CDR3 sequence is 15 residues long. Trimming took off 6 bases at V and 7 bases at J, with 18 bases between the two ends.

The sample holds a few counts of this clonotype. This chain links TRBV14 with TRBJ1-2; possible D gene TRBD1, 6 bases. This CDR3 spans 14 amino acids. Trimming removed 2 bases from V and 7 bases from J, with 14 bases in between. The germline V gene has CDR1 SGHDN and CDR2 FVKESK. CDR3 region: CASSQFGGAGGYTF. The CDR3 DNA sequence: TGTGCCAGCAGCCAATTTGGGGGCGCCGGTGGCTACACCTTC.

The chain links TRBV5-6 to TRBJ2-1; D assignment may be TRBD1 or TRBD2 (5 bases each). Deletions cut 4 bases from V and 3 bases from J, with 11 bases between. Germline assignment: CDR1 SGHDT and CDR2 YYEEEE. The CDR3 spans 14 residues. The CDR3 region is CASSPGTDYNEQFF. The CDR3 DNA is TGTGCCAGCAGCCCAGGGACGGACTACAATGAGCAGTTCTTC.

This clonotype was seen more than once but under ten times. The rearrangement links TRBV5-5 to TRBJ1-2; D is possibly TRBD1 (6 bases). This CDR3 is 14 amino acids long. V lost 5 bases, J lost 2 bases, and 13 bases lay in between. Germline V CDR1 and CDR2: SGHKS, YYEKEE (reference sequence). CDR3 region: CASRPVGANYGYTF. The DNA of the CDR3 is TGTGCCAGCAGGCCGGTGGGGGCCAACTATGGCTACACCTTC.

This clonotype was seen only a few times. The chain links TRBV5-1 to TRBJ2-3, with a possible D match to TRBD2 (5 bases). The CDR3 extends over 13 amino acids. Germline V gene lookup returns CDR1 SGHRS and CDR2 YFSETQ. V was clipped by 6 bases and J by 3 bases, with 11 bases between them. CDR3 DNA sequence: TGCGCCAGCACGCTAGCTGGAACAGATACGCAGTATTTT. The encoded protein is CASTLAGTDTQYF.

The rearrangement joins TRBV12-3 or TRBV12-4 to TRBJ1-5; D uncertain. The CDR3 contains 14 residues. Trimming removed 3 bases from V and 0 bases from J, with 6 bases in between. The CDR3: CASSFTYSNQPQHF. The CDR3 DNA follows: TGTGCCAGCAGTTTTACCTATAGCAATCAGCCCCAGCATTTT.

V gene TRBV29-1 combines with J gene TRBJ2-7, with 15 nucleotides matching TRBD2. V lost 6 bases, J lost 4 bases, and 4 bases stayed unmatched. The CDR3 has 14 residues. Germline V gives CDR1 SQVTM, CDR2 ANQGSEA. CDR3 sequence reads: CSVAGTSGRYEQYF. The CDR3 nucleotides are TGCAGCGTCGCCGGGACTAGCGGGAGGTACGAGCAGTACTTC.

This clonotype was picked up a small number of times. CDR3 protein: CSARDTTSGSHEQFF. The CDR3 bases are TGCAGTGCTAGAGACACAACTAGCGGGAGTCATGAGCAGTTCTTC. V gene TRBV20-1 combines with J gene TRBJ2-1, with 11 bases identical to TRBD2. V lost 0 bases, J lost 8 bases, and 6 bases stayed unmatched. Germline V lookup: CDR1 DFQATT, CDR2 SNEGSKA (reference sequence). CDR3 length equals 15 residues.

As for this clonotype: The junction shows a germline mismatch at one end, possibly a read error. V is TRBV2 and J is TRBJ2-1; perhaps TRBD1 as D (5 bases). CDR1 is SNHLY and CDR2 is FYNNEI in the germline V gene. This CDR3 is built from 15 residues. The CDR3 sequence is CASSEGRANNNEQFF. DNA for the CDR3: TGTGCCAGCAGCGAAGGCAGGGCAAACAACAATGAGCAGTTCTTC.

V and J are TRBV20-1 and TRBJ1-2; D remains ambiguous. This CDR3 comprises 15 residues. Trimming cost V 4 bases and J 7 bases, with 22 bases left between them. Germline V gene lookup returns CDR1 DFQATT and CDR2 SNEGSKA (reference sequence). The CDR3 bases are TGCAGTGCTACCTCCCCGACGGGCAGCCGGGGTGGCTACACCTTC. Its translation is CSATSPTGSRGGYTF.

The V call is TRBV10-3, the J call TRBJ1-6, with 7 nucleotides matching TRBD1. V trimming: 3 bases; J trimming: 0 bases; junction bases outside the gene matches: 5. The CDR3 is 17 amino acids. The germline CDR1 and CDR2 sequences are ENHRY and SYGVKD. DNA of the CDR3: TGTGCCATCAGTGACACAGGGGTCCGCTCCTATAATTCACCCCTCCACTTT. It encodes CAISDTGVRSYNSPLHF.

The chain couples TRBV3-1 to TRBJ1-6, with 7 bases lining up with TRBD1. The V gene's germline CDR1 is LGHDT and CDR2 YNNKEL (reference sequence). The V gene end was trimmed by 4 bases and the J gene end by 11 bases; junction bases not matched to a gene: 8. The CDR3 spans 14 residues. The CDR3 nucleotides read TGTGCCAGCAGCCCAGGGACAGCGGATACACCCCTCCACTTT. Translation gives CASSPGTADTPLHF.

In its sample, this clonotype was seen a few times. The chain is built from TRBV24-1 and TRBJ1-2; TRBD1 matches at 7 bases. The germline V gene has CDR1 KGHDR and CDR2 SFDVKD. After removal of 4 bases from V and 5 bases from J, the junction contained 9 bases not matched to a gene. The CDR3 has 15 residues. The CDR3 spells CATSERRGDLYGYTF. In DNA, the CDR3 is TGTGCCACCAGTGAACGCAGGGGGGACCTTTATGGCTACACCTTC.

V usage is TRBV5-8 and J usage is TRBJ2-3; no definite D call. The CDR3 is 16 amino acids. Trimming left V 1 base short and J 1 base short, with 13 bases between. CDR1 and CDR2 (germline): SGHTS, YDEGEE. The CDR3: CASSLFGPPGTDTQYF. In DNA, the CDR3 is TGTGCCAGCAGCTTGTTTGGGCCTCCTGGCACAGATACGCAGTATTTT.

This clonotype occurred a few times. This chain connects TRBV20-1 to TRBJ1-1, with D perhaps matching TRBD1 (6 bases). Germline V lookup: CDR1 DFQATT, CDR2 SNEGSKA (reference sequence). There are 11 residues in the CDR3. With 6 bases removed from V and 4 bases from J, the gap between germline ends came to 9 bases. The CDR3 loop is CSAQGSTEAFF. As DNA, the CDR3 is TGCAGTGCGCAGGGGAGCACTGAAGCTTTCTTT.

The V and J genes are TRBV29-1 and TRBJ1-5; D possibly corresponds to TRBD1 (6 bases). The V end lost 4 bases, the J end lost 5 bases, and 12 bases lay between the germline ends. This CDR3 spans 13 amino acids. Germline values: CDR1 SQVTM, CDR2 ANQGSEA. CDR3 nucleotide sequence: TGCAGCGTTGTCGAACAGGGCGATCAGCCCCAGCATTTT. This translates into CSVVEQGDQPQHF.

This clonotype was seen a few times. This chain connects TRBV20-1 to TRBJ1-4, with D maybe TRBD1 (6 bases). Per the germline V gene, CDR1 is DFQATT and CDR2 is SNEGSKA (reference sequence). Deletions cut 0 bases from V and 6 bases from J, with 11 bases between. The CDR3 is 14 residues long. In DNA form, the CDR3 reads TGCAGTGCTAGAGAACAGGGTCAGGATGAAAAACTGTTTTTT. Translated, it gives CSAREQGQDEKLFF.

J is TRBJ2-2 and V is TRBV5-1; D unresolved. V shed 2 bases and J shed 4 bases, with 6 bases lying between them. The germline V gene encodes CDR1 SGHRS and CDR2 YFSETQ. This CDR3 is built from 13 residues. CDR3 loop: CASSLWGTGELFF. Here the CDR3 DNA reads TGCGCCAGCAGCTTATGGGGCACCGGGGAGCTGTTTTTT.

This rearrangement joins TRBV12-5 to TRBJ1-1; tentatively, D is TRBD1 (5 bases). The V and J ends lost 1 base and 10 bases respectively, with 28 bases between them. The CDR3 loop spans 18 amino acids. Germline V gene data show CDR1 as LGHNT and CDR2 as FRNRAP. CDR3 nucleotides: TGTGCTAGTGGTTTGGCCCCCAAACGGCCAGGACAAACGGTCGGAGCTTTCTTT. Translating it yields CASGLAPKRPGQTVGAFF.

CDR3 sequence: CSAPPTGSQNIQYF. As DNA, the CDR3 is TGCAGTGCTCCCCCGACAGGGTCCCAAAACATTCAGTACTTC. The gene calls are TRBV20-1 and TRBJ2-4; 7 positions match TRBD1. V lost 5 bases to trimming and J lost 5 bases; unmatched junction nucleotides: 9. Germline values: CDR1 DFQATT, CDR2 SNEGSKA (reference sequence). This CDR3 spans 14 amino acids.